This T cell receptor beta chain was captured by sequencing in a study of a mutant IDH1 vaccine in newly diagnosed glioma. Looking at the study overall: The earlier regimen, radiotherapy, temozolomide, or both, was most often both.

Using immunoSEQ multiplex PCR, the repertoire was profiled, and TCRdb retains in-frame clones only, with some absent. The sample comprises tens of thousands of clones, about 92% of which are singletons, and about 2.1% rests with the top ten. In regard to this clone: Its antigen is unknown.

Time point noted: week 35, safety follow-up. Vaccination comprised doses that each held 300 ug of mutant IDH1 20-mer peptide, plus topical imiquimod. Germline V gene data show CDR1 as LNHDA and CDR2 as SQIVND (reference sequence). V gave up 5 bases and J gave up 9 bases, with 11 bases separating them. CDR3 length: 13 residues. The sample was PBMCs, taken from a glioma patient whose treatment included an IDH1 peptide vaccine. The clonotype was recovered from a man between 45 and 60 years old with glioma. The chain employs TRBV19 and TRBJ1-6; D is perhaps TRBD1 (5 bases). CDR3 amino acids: CASSRQGGSPLHF. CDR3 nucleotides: TGTGCCAGTAGTCGGCAGGGCGGTTCACCCCTCCACTTT.